The T cell receptor beta chain under discussion was sequenced for a study of blood T cell repertoires in COVID-19. Study information: The United States, Italy and Spain were the sources of the acute and convalescent COVID-19 samples. Sources were T cells, B-cell-depleted T cells, or PBMCs; the material itself was cDNA or gDNA.

Authors' processing steps: The assay estimated nucleated cells by amplifying reference gene primers. Assay: immunoSEQ multiplex PCR; the TCRdb copy retains only in-frame clones and omits some. The DNA was the basis for D and trimming; V, J and clone size are from that table. The sample yields about 75,000 clones, approximately 90% seen once. Germline loops: CDR1 SGHVS, CDR2 FQNEAQ. V lost 0 bases and J 0 bases, leaving 8 bases between the germline ends. The CDR3 sequence is 15 residues long. The source material was peripheral blood. The chain joins TRBV7-8 to TRBJ1-1; D is ambiguous. The sequence derives from a human donor in a cohort sampled during active COVID-19. The CDR3, as DNA: TGTGCCAGCAGCTTAGCTCTTAGAATGAACACTGAAGCTTTCTTT. Amino acid sequence: CASSLALRMNTEAFF.